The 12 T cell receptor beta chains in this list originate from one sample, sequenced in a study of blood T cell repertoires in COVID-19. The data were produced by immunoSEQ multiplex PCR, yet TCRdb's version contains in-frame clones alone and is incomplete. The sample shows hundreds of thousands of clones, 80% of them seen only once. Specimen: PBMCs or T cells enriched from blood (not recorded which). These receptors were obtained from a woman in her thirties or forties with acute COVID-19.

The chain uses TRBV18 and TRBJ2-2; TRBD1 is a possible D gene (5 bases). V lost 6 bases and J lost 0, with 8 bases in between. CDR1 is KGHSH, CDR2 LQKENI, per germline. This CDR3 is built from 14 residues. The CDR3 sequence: CASSAGSNTGELFF. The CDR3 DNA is TGTGCCAGCTCGGCAGGGTCGAACACCGGGGAGCTGTTTTTT.

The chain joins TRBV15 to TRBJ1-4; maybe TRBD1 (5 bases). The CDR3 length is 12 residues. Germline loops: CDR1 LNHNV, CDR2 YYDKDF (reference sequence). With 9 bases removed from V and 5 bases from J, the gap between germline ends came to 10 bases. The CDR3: CATTAGNEKLFF. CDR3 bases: TGTGCCACGACGGCAGGGAATGAAAAACTGTTTTTT.

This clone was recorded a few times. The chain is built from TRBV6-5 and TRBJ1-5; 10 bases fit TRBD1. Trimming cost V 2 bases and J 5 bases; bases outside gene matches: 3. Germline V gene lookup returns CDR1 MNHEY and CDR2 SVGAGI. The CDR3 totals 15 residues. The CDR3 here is CASSYGGQGHQPQHF. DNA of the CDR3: TGTGCCAGCAGTTACGGGGGACAGGGGCATCAGCCCCAGCATTTT.

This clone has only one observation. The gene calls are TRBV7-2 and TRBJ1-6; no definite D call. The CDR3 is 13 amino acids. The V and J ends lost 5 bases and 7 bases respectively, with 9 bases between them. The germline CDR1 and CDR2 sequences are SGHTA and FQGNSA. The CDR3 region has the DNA TGTGCCAGCAGCCAAAGCCGCAATTCACCCCTCCACTTT. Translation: CASSQSRNSPLHF.

In nucleotides, the CDR3 is TGTGCCAGCAGTTCCCTGACAGGGGAGCAGTTCTTC. It codes for CASSSLTGEQFF. J is TRBJ2-1 and V is TRBV6-5; TRBD1 agrees at 7 bases. V lost 4 bases to trimming and J lost 10 bases; unmatched junction nucleotides: 4. This CDR3 has 12 residues. Germline assignment: CDR1 MNHEY and CDR2 SVGAGI.

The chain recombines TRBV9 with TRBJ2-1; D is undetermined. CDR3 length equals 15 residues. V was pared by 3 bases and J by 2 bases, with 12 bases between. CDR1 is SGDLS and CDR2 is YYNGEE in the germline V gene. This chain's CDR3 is CASSEFGGTYNEQFF. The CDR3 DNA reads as TGTGCCAGCAGCGAGTTCGGCGGTACCTACAATGAGCAGTTCTTC.

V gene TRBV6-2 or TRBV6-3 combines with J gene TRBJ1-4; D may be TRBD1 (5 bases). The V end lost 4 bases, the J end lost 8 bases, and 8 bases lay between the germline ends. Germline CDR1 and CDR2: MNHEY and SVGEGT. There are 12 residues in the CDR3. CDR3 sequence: CASSWDLEKLFF. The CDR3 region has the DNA TGTGCCAGCAGTTGGGACTTAGAAAAACTGTTTTTT.

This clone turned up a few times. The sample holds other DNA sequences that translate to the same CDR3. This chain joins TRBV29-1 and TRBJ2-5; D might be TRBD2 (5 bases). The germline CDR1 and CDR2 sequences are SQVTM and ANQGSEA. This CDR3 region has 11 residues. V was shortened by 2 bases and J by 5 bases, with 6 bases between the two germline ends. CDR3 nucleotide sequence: TGCAGCGTTGAACGCGGGGAGACCCAGTACTTC. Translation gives CSVERGETQYF.

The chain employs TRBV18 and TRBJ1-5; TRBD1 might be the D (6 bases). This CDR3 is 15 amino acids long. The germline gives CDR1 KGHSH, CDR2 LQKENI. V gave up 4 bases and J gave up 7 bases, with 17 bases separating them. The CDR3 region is CASSRGEGQGQPQHF. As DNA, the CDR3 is TGTGCCAGCTCACGGGGAGAAGGGCAGGGGCAGCCCCAGCATTTT.

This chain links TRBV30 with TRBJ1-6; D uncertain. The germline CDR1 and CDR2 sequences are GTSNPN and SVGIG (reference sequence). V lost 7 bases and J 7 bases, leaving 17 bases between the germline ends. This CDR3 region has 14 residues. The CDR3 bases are TGTGCCTCTGACGACGGAGCTAAGAATTCACCCCTCCACTTT. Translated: CASDDGAKNSPLHF.

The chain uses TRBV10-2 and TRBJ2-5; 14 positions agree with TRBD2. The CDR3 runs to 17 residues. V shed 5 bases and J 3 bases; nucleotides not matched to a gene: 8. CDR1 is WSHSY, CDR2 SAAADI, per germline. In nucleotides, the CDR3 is TGCGCCAGCAGTCCGGGACTAGCGGGGGAGGAGAAAGAGACCCAGTACTTC. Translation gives CASSPGLAGEEKETQYF.

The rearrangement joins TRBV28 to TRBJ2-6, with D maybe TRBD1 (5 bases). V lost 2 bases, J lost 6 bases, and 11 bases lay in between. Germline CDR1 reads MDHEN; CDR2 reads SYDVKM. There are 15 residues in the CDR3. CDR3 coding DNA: TGTGCCAGCAGTTTAATGGGGCGCACGGCCAACGTCCTGACTTTC. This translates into CASSLMGRTANVLTF.